A single sample is the source of the 2 T cell receptor beta chains below, sequenced in a study of blood T cell repertoires in COVID-19. Sequencing used immunoSEQ multiplex PCR; TCRdb keeps in-frame clones, though not all of them. The table includes about 50,000 clones, roughly 85% detected once. The sequenced sample was peripheral blood. The receptor set was obtained from a man in his sixties or seventies with acute or convalescent COVID-19.

The chain combines TRBV28 with TRBJ1-5; the match to TRBD1 covers 8 bases. From germline, CDR1 is MDHEN and CDR2 SYDVKM. The CDR3 totals 15 residues. With V trimmed by 6 bases and J by 2 bases, 6 bases remained unmatched. CDR3 bases: TGTGCCAGCAGCCCCCGGACAGGGCGCAATCAGCCCCAGCATTTT. Its protein is CASSPRTGRNQPQHF.

This clone was found a few times. The chain combines TRBV20-1 with TRBJ2-1; possibly TRBD2 for D (5 bases). Trimming cost V 3 bases and J 8 bases, with 17 bases left between them. CDR1 DFQATT and CDR2 SNEGSKA come from the germline V gene (reference sequence). The CDR3 is 14 residues long. DNA for the CDR3: TGCAGTGCTAGTCCGAGGGCCGTCTCCGATGAGCAGTTCTTC. It translates to CSASPRAVSDEQFF.